This T cell receptor beta chain derives from a study of blood T cell repertoires in COVID-19. The count of this clone is one. The data were produced by immunoSEQ multiplex PCR, yet TCRdb's version contains in-frame clones alone and is incomplete. Here the sample spans about 410,000 clones, around nine tenths being singletons. Seattle patients were enrolled during active infection and followed longitudinally. Sequencing was done on a sample of peripheral blood. This TCR derives from a woman aged 35 to 49 with COVID-19, enrolled during active disease.

The CDR3 DNA follows: TGTGCCACCAGCAGAGATGTCGGACAAGCTGGAAACACCATATATTTT. Its translation is CATSRDVGQAGNTIYF. V gene TRBV15 combines with J gene TRBJ1-3; a possible D gene is TRBD1 (5 bases). Germline loops: CDR1 LNHNV, CDR2 YYDKDF (reference sequence). V lost 0 bases to trimming and J lost 2 bases, with 11 bases between them. This CDR3 comprises 16 residues.